This T cell receptor (beta chain) comes out of a study of T cell repertoires in cytomegalovirus infection. Study-level information: It was recently identified HLA-C-restricted and well-studied HLA-B-restricted CMV epitopes that the study used. An indication of both CMV infection and matching HLA type came from public TCR beta signatures. Study-wide points: HLA-C-restricted CMV clonotypes gave the most frequent clonotype in two of eight donors. Based on cumulative public TCR beta family frequency, carriers of CMV plus the relevant HLA were identified.

Each CDR3 protein is one row after TCRdb ran MiXCR on the reads. Here the sample spans some 940,000 distinct CDR3 sequences, around 32% being singletons. There are a few counts of this clonotype. The target antigen is unknown. The germline gives CDR1 LNHDA, CDR2 SQIVND (reference sequence). Trimming cost V 7 bases and J 8 bases, with 14 bases left between them. This CDR3 spans 12 amino acids. This TCR came from a human donor in good health (CMV status not recorded). Some clones in this sample may be carry-over from other donors' samples. The V gene is TRBV19, the J gene TRBJ1-1, with a weak D call TRBD1 (5 bases). Here the sequenced sample was cultured CD8+ T cells from PBMCs, taken from culture after CMV antigen stimulation. CDR3 nucleotide sequence: TGTGCCAGTATCCCCGGGGGAGGGGAAGCTTTCTTT. Amino acid sequence: CASIPGGGEAFF. The full variable domain, completed using reference TRBV19 and TRBJ1-1, is DGGITQSPKYLFRKEGQNVTLSCEQNLNHDAMYWYRQDPGQGLRLIYYSQIVNDFQKGDIAEGYSVSREKKESFPLTVTSAQKNPTAFYLCASIPGGGEAFFGQGTRLTVV.